The 5 T cell receptor delta chains presented below share a single source sample, sequenced in a study of gamma-delta T cells after stem cell transplantation (dated by TCRdb to 2016 to 2018). The library was obtained by RT-PCR. Sequencing was performed on an Illumina MiSeq. Clonotypes were called again by TCRdb from the public reads via CATT, and duplicate nucleotide sequences were then merged into one entry. The sample table holds around 2,500 delta-chain clones, of which around 40% were seen once. The ten largest clones capture 20% to 25% of the sample. The specimen sequenced was gamma-delta T cells. Every receptor here comes from a human donor. It is not recorded whose cells these are; they may come from a transplant donor.

Turning to this clone: A much larger clone lies one base from this, so it may be a read error. At the DNA level, this CDR3 is encoded by other sequences in the same sample as well. The chain couples TRDV2 to TRDJ1, with D tentatively TRDD3 (6 bases). The V end lost 3 bases, the J end lost 3 bases, and 22 bases lay between the germline ends. The length of the CDR3 is 17 residues. The germline V gene encodes CDR1 GEAIGNYY and CDR2 EKD. This CDR3 reads CACDFVLGVNEADKLIF. The CDR3, as DNA: TGTGCCTGTGACTTCGTACTGGGAGTCAACGAGGCCGATAAACTCATCTTT.

On this clone: The likely explanation is a read error, given a far larger clone one base away. This rearrangement joins TRDV2 to TRDJ1; D not resolved. This CDR3 is 17 amino acids long. The V and J ends lost 0 bases and 0 bases respectively, with 16 bases between them. CDR1 and CDR2 from the germline V gene are GEAIGNYY and EKD. CDR3 in DNA: TGTGCCTGTGACACCGTAGGAGGAAGGGGTAACACCGATAAACTCATCTTT. Protein product: CACDTVGGRGNTDKLIF.

This clone has just one count. This chain links TRDV2 with TRDJ3, with a tentative D call TRDD3 (5 bases). V lost 3 bases, J lost 0 bases, and 17 bases lay in between. From germline, CDR1 is GEAIGNYY and CDR2 EKD. CDR3 length: 19 amino acids. The CDR3 reads CACDDTAISHSWDTRQMFF. DNA for the CDR3: TGTGCCTGTGACGATACTGCGATTTCCCACTCCTGGGACACCCGACAGATGTTTTTC.

With respect to this clone: A far larger clone is a single base away, which makes a read error likely. Here the CDR3 reads CACDSILADTVIF. DNA of the CDR3: TGTGCCTGTGACTCAATACTGGCGGATACCGTCATCTTT. This chain uses TRDV2 with TRDJ1; D is perhaps TRDD3 (6 bases). Per the germline V gene, CDR1 is GEAIGNYY and CDR2 is EKD. Trimming removed 3 bases at V and 12 bases at J, with 19 bases between. The CDR3 has 13 amino acids.

By its share, this clone is medium-sized. The chain employs TRDV2 and TRDJ1; 10 bases fit TRDD3. The V gene end was trimmed by 1 base and the J gene end by 4 bases; junction bases not matched to a gene: 2. The CDR3 is 14 amino acids. The germline gives CDR1 GEAIGNYY, CDR2 EKD. The CDR3 sequence is CACDTLGDSDKLIF. The CDR3 DNA reads TGTGCCTGTGACACTCTGGGGGATAGCGATAAACTCATCTTT.